Listed here are 21 T cell receptor beta chains from one sample, sequenced in a study of blood T cells in healthy people across ages. PCR was performed a second time for 7 to 11 cycles using a sample-barcoded 5' primer and a J-beta primer mix. From the 5' RACE reads, TCRdb called clonotypes with MiXCR, one entry per CDR3 protein. The top ten clones hold about a tenth of a sample with 800,000 to 950,000 distinct CDR3 sequences, roughly 28% of them seen once. Another study also made use of these data, one on T cells of mothers and their children.

Sequencing was carried out using blood. These receptor sequences come from a woman between 35 and 50 years old in good health.

This clonotype was detected only a few times. J is TRBJ2-7 and V is TRBV5-1; D might be TRBD2 (6 bases). CDR3 length: 15 amino acids. Germline V gene sequence: CDR1 SGHRS, CDR2 YFSETQ. The V end was cut by 4 bases, the J end by 10 bases, with 24 bases between. The CDR3 here is CASSQIRRGYRDQYF. DNA for the CDR3: TGCGCCAGCAGCCAGATTCGACGGGGGTATCGTGACCAGTACTTC.

This clonotype was counted between two and nine times. It may be a read error: a sequence one base away is much more abundant. The V and J genes are TRBV25-1 and TRBJ2-5, with D perhaps TRBD2 (5 bases). The last part of the DNA fits TRBJ2-7 better; the J call may be wrong. Germline CDR1 is MGHDK and CDR2 is SYGVNS. The CDR3 covers 12 residues. The CDR3, as DNA: TGTGCCAGCAGCGTGGGGAGCCGCGAGCAGTACTTC. As protein: CASSVGSREQYF.

At least ten counts were recorded for this clonotype. The chain recombines TRBV20-1 with TRBJ2-7, with a weak D call TRBD2 (5 bases). The CDR3 covers 15 residues. V lost 6 bases and J lost 7, with 25 bases in between. Germline CDR1 DFQATT, CDR2 SNEGSKA (reference sequence). CDR3 coding DNA: TGCAGTGCCATCCCCGGACTGGAGAGGGCTGATGAGCAGTACTTC. It yields the protein CSAIPGLERADEQYF.

The sample holds a few counts of this clonotype. This rearrangement joins TRBV20-1 to TRBJ2-2; the D gene is possibly TRBD1 (6 bases). The CDR3 covers 12 residues. Per the germline V gene, CDR1 is DFQATT and CDR2 is SNEGSKA (reference sequence). V lost 4 bases to trimming and J lost 6 bases, with 9 bases between them. Here the CDR3 DNA reads TGCAGTGCTACCAGGGGCTCCGGGGAGCTGTTTTTT. This codes for CSATRGSGELFF.

This sequence joins TRBV28 and TRBJ2-3; the match to TRBD2 covers 12 bases. V shed 6 bases and J 5 bases; nucleotides not matched to a gene: 15. CDR1 and CDR2 from the germline V gene are MDHEN and SYDVKM. This CDR3 contains 18 residues. This CDR3 is CASSSTFVASGGEDTQYF. In nucleotides, the CDR3 is TGTGCCAGCAGCAGTACCTTCGTAGCTAGCGGGGGGGAAGATACGCAGTATTTT.

On this clonotype itself: A much larger clonotype is one base distant, so this may be a read error. V and J are TRBV5-1 and TRBJ2-3; TRBD1 aligns across 10 bases. The V segment lost 6 bases and the J segment 5 bases; nucleotides outside the gene matches: 6. The CDR3 covers 14 residues. In germline, CDR1 is SGHRS, CDR2 YFSETQ. In nucleotides, the CDR3 is TGCGCCAGCAACCGACAGGGGGCTGTAGATACGCAGTATTTT. Translation: CASNRQGAVDTQYF.

A note on this clonotype: A single base separates this from a much larger clone, so it may be a read error. The chain links TRBV12-3 or TRBV12-4 to TRBJ2-7; TRBD2 matches 11 bases. The CDR3 covers 16 residues. Trimming removed 7 bases from V and 7 bases from J; junction bases left unmatched: 15. The DNA of the CDR3 is TGTGCCAGCATCACGATAGCGGGGGGGCCCAACAATGAGCAGTACTTC. Its protein is CASITIAGGPNNEQYF.

The rearrangement links TRBV15 to TRBJ1-3; no firm D call. The germline V and J ends were trimmed by 1 base and 0 bases, with 7 bases remaining between them. CDR1 and CDR2 (germline): LNHNV, YYDKDF (reference sequence). The CDR3 is 15 residues long. As DNA, the CDR3 is TGTGCCACCAGCAGAGTCTTAGGCTCTGGAAACACCATATATTTT. This codes for CATSRVLGSGNTIYF. Complete variable domain (other parts from reference TRBV15 and TRBJ1-3): DAMVIQNPRYQVTQFGKPVTLSCSQTLNHNVMYWYQQKSSQAPKLLFHYYDKDFNNEADTPDNFQSRRPNTSFCFLDIRSPGLGDTAMYLCATSRVLGSGNTIYFGEGSWLTVV.

The gene calls are TRBV3-1 and TRBJ2-1; unclear D gene. The germline CDR1 and CDR2 sequences are LGHDT and YNNKEL (reference sequence). CDR3 length equals 18 residues. V lost 4 bases and J 0 bases, leaving 19 bases between the germline ends. The CDR3 is CASSPPQSWASSYNEQFF. The CDR3 DNA follows: TGTGCCAGCAGCCCTCCTCAGAGTTGGGCTAGCTCCTACAATGAGCAGTTCTTC.

This clonotype was found a few times. The J gene is TRBJ2-1, the V gene TRBV14; 8 bases line up with TRBD2. The CDR3 sequence is 16 residues long. From germline, CDR1 is SGHDN and CDR2 FVKESK. V gave up 3 bases and J gave up 3 bases; unmatched junction bases: 7. CDR3 nucleotide sequence: TGTGCCAGCAGCCAGACCGCGGGGGGCTACTACAATGAGCAGTTCTTC. This sequence encodes CASSQTAGGYYNEQFF.

The chain joins TRBV6-1 to TRBJ2-5; D is perhaps TRBD1 (5 bases). The CDR3 has 16 residues. Germline-derived CDR1 and CDR2 are MNHNS and SASEGT. V shed 6 bases and J shed 4 bases, with 21 bases lying between them. The CDR3 spells CASRRQLAAPPETQYF. CDR3 in DNA: TGTGCCAGCAGAAGACAGTTGGCTGCCCCACCAGAGACCCAGTACTTC.

This clonotype was picked up many times. V usage is TRBV27 and J usage is TRBJ2-7; 7 positions match TRBD2. V lost 5 bases, J lost 3 bases, and 10 bases stayed unmatched. The CDR3 length is 15 residues. In germline, CDR1 is MNHEY, CDR2 SMNVEV (reference sequence). The CDR3 loop reads CASSPKGGPIYEQYF. The CDR3 DNA sequence: TGTGCCAGCAGTCCGAAGGGAGGGCCGATCTACGAGCAGTACTTC.

The table lists this clonotype with many counts. CDR3 in amino acids: CASRDGPSYEQYF. CDR3 DNA: TGTGCCAGCAGGGACGGCCCCTCCTACGAGCAGTACTTC. This sequence joins TRBV12-3 or TRBV12-4 and TRBJ2-7; D is unresolved. V was cut by 6 bases and J by 0 bases, with 9 bases left in between. The CDR3 is made up of 13 amino acids.

This clonotype occurred a few times. The gene calls are TRBV6-2 or TRBV6-3 and TRBJ1-1; the D gene is possibly TRBD1 (5 bases). Trimming removed 0 bases at V and 7 bases at J, with 12 bases between. CDR1 and CDR2 (germline): MNHEY, SVGEGT. This CDR3 has 14 residues. The CDR3 DNA is TGTGCCAGCAGTTACTCGATGGGGGTCTTTGAAGCTTTCTTT. Protein product: CASSYSMGVFEAFF.

The chain links TRBV9 to TRBJ1-5, with 8 positions matching TRBD1. The junction had 15 bases not matched to a gene; V was cut back by 7 bases and J by 9 bases. The CDR3 has 15 residues. CDR1 is SGDLS and CDR2 is YYNGEE in the germline V gene. CDR3 nucleotides: TGTGCCAGCTCCCTGGAACCGACAGGGGCAACGCCCCAGCATTTT. Amino acids: CASSLEPTGATPQHF.

This clonotype was found many times. The chain links TRBV20-1 to TRBJ2-7; D uncertain. The CDR3 totals 13 residues. CDR1 DFQATT and CDR2 SNEGSKA come from the germline V gene (reference sequence). Trimming took 6 bases from V and 3 from J, leaving 15 bases between them. CDR3 protein: CSAPGLLYYEQYF. In DNA, the CDR3 is TGCAGTGCCCCCGGGCTTTTATACTACGAGCAGTACTTC.

A few counts support this clonotype. A junction boundary mismatches the germline segment, possibly from a read error. The CDR3 sequence is CASSPGRLINTGELFF. In nucleotides, the CDR3 is TGTGCTAGCAGCCCCGGACGGTTAATTAACACCGGGGAGCTGTTTTTT. The chain links TRBV7-7 to TRBJ2-2; D not certain. Germline V gene data show CDR1 as SSHAT and CDR2 as FNYEAQ (reference sequence). CDR3 size: 16 residues.

This clonotype has only a few counts. The V and J genes are TRBV29-1 and TRBJ1-1, with D hard to call. CDR3 size: 11 residues. Trimming stripped 5 bases from V and 2 bases from J, with 6 bases between. Germline-derived CDR1 and CDR2 are SQVTM and ANQGSEA. DNA of the CDR3: TGCAGCGTTCCTCTAAACACTGAAGCTTTCTTT. Amino acid sequence: CSVPLNTEAFF.

This clonotype has ten or more counts. Possible read error: a much larger clone is one base away. The genes are TRBV5-1 and TRBJ2-3; D remains ambiguous. Per the germline V gene, CDR1 is SGHRS and CDR2 is YFSETQ. The CDR3 is made up of 11 amino acids. CDR3: CASRSTDTQYF. In nucleotides, the CDR3 is TGTGCCAGCAGGAGCACAGATACGCAGTATTTT.

This chain joins TRBV7-8 and TRBJ1-4; TRBD1 matches at 11 bases. The CDR3 runs to 15 residues. The germline V gene has CDR1 SGHVS and CDR2 FQNEAQ. With 7 bases clipped from V and 8 bases from J, the junction kept 9 bases outside the gene matches. The CDR3 DNA sequence: TGTGCCAGCAACTCCGGACAGGGGGCCGGAGAAAAACTGTTTTTT. Protein product: CASNSGQGAGEKLFF.

The DNA for the CDR3 is TGTGCCAGCAGCGGACAGGGGGCCGCCTACGAGCAGTACTTC. As protein: CASSGQGAAYEQYF. The gene calls are TRBV28 and TRBJ2-7; TRBD1 aligns across 11 bases. The CDR3 is 14 amino acids. Germline CDR1 reads MDHEN; CDR2 reads SYDVKM. V lost 6 bases to trimming and J lost 2 bases; unmatched junction nucleotides: 3.